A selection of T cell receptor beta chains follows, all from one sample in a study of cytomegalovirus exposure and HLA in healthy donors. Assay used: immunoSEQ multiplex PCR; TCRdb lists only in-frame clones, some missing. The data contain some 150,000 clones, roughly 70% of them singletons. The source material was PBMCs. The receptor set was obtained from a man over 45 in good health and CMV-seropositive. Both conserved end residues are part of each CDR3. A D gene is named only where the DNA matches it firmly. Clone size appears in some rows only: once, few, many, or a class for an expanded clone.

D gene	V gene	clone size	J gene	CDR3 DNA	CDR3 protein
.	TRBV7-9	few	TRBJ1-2	TGTTCCAGCAGCCGAGAGTCGAGAGACTACACCTTC	CSSSRESRDYTF
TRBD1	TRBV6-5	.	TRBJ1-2	TGTGCCAGCAGTTACAATACAGGGGGGTATGGCTACACCTTC	CASSYNTGGYGYTF
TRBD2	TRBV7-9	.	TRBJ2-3	TGTGCCAGCAGCTTTGGACTAGCGGGAGTCGATACGCAGTATTTT	CASSFGLAGVDTQYF
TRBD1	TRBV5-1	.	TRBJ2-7	TGCGCCAGCAGCTTGGCCTCGGGACAGTTCTACGAGCAGTACTTC	CASSLASGQFYEQYF
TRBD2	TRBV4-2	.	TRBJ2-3	TGTGCCAGCAGCCGAACCCCAAGATCGGGACTAGCGGGGTCGTGGGGCACAGATACGCAGTATTTT	CASSRTPRSGLAGSWGTDTQYF
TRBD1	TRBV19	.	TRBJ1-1	TGTGCCAGTACCGGGACAGGGGGTTCGAGCACTGAAGCTTTCTTT	CASTGTGGSSTEAFF
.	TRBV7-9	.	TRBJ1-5	TGTGCCAGCAGTTCAGGGGTTCAGCCCCAGCATTTT	CASSSGVQPQHF
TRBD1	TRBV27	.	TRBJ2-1	TGTGCCAGCAGACAGGGGGACAGGGGGCTCAATGAGCAGTTCTTC	CASRQGDRGLNEQFF
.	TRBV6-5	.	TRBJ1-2	TGTGCCGCCCGGTTGGACAGCAACTATGGCTACACCTTC	CAARLDSNYGYTF
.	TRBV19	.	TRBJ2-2	TGTGCCAGTAGTATAGGGACTACCGGGGAGCTGTTTTTT	CASSIGTTGELFF
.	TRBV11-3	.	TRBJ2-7	TGTGCCAGCAGCTTACACGGGGGCGAGCAGTACTTC	CASSLHGGEQYF
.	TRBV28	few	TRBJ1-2	TGTGCCAGCAGCTCCTACGACAGGTTCTATGGCTACACCTTC	CASSSYDRFYGYTF
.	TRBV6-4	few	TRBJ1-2	TGTGCCAGCAGTGAGGTGCCAGGTGACTATGGCTACACCTTC	CASSEVPGDYGYTF
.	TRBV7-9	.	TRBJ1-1	TGTGCCAGCAGGCCAGGCGGGTCCTCGAGGACTGAAGCTTTCTTT	CASRPGGSSRTEAFF
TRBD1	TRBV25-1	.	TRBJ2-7	TGTGCCAGCAGTGCCCGGGACAGGGGGCCCGAGCAGTACTTC	CASSARDRGPEQYF
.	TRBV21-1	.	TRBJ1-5	TGTGCCAGCAGCAAAGGAGAGGCGATTAGCAATCAGCCCCAGCATTTT	CASSKGEAISNQPQHF
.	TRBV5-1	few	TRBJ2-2	TGCGCCAGCAGCTTGGGGCACAGAAACGCGAACACCGGGGAGCTGTTTTTT	CASSLGHRNANTGELFF
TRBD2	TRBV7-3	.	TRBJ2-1	TGTGCCAGCAGCTTAAAGGCTAGCGGGAGTGAGTATGAGCAGTTCTTC	CASSLKASGSEYEQFF
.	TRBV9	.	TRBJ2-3	TGTGCCAGCACCCCGGGGGTGCACGGCACAGATACGCAGTATTTT	CASTPGVHGTDTQYF
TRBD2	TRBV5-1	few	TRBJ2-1	TGCGCCAGCAGCTTTGGGGGTCTAGCGGGGAACAATGAGCAGTTCTTC	CASSFGGLAGNNEQFF
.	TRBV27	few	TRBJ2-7	TGTGCCAGCAGTTTAAAACCAGGGAAGGGCTACGAGCAGTACTTC	CASSLKPGKGYEQYF
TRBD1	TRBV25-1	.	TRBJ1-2	TGTGCCACCGCACGACAGGGCAGTGGCTACACCTTC	CATARQGSGYTF
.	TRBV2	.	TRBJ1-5	TGTGCCAGCAGGGAGGTGGGACAGCCCCAGCATTTT	CASREVGQPQHF
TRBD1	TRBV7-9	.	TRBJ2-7	TGTGCCAGCAGCCGACAGGGAAACGAGCAGTACTTC	CASSRQGNEQYF
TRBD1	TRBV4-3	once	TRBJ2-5	TGCGCCAGCAGCCAATTACAGGGGACGGGGGAGACCCAGTACTTC	CASSQLQGTGETQYF
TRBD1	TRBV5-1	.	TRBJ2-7	TGCGCCAGCAGCGGGACAGGGACCTTGTTCGAGCAGTACTTC	CASSGTGTLFEQYF
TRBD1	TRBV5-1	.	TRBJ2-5	TGCGCCAGCAGCTTGGGACAGGGGGACGGAGAGACCCAGTACTTC	CASSLGQGDGETQYF
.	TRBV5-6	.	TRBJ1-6	TGTGCCAGCAGCGACGATTGGAGACAGAATAATTCACCCCTCCACTTT	CASSDDWRQNNSPLHF
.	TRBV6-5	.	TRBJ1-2	TGTGCCAGCAGGCCGGCTGGACAGCCCTATGGCTACACCTTC	CASRPAGQPYGYTF
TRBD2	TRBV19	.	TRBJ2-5	TGTGCCAGTACCCCAAGGGCGGGAGGCCCCGAGACCCAGTACTTC	CASTPRAGGPETQYF
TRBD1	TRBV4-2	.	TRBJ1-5	TGTGCCAGCAGCCTTGACAGGGGAGATCAGCCCCAGCATTTT	CASSLDRGDQPQHF
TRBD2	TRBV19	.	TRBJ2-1	TGTGCCAGTAGTACCCGGACTAGCGGGAACTACAATGAGCAGTTCTTC	CASSTRTSGNYNEQFF
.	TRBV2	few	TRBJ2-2	TGTGCCAGCGGAGGCAGGGGACCGAACACCGGGGAGCTGTTTTTT	CASGGRGPNTGELFF
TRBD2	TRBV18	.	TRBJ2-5	TGTGCCAGCTCACCAGGGACTAGCGGGAGCTGGAAGACCCAGTACTTC	CASSPGTSGSWKTQYF
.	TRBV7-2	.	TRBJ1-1	TGTGCCAGCAGCAGTGACAGGAACACTGAAGCTTTCTTT	CASSSDRNTEAFF
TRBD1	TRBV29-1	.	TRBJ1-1	TGCAGCGCCCCGGGGACAGCCATGAACACTGAAGCTTTCTTT	CSAPGTAMNTEAFF
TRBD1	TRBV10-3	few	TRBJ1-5	TGTGCCATCAGTGATGGCAGGGGGTCTAGGACCCAGCATTTT	CAISDGRGSRTQHF
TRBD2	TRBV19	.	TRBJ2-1	TGTGCCAGTAGGGATCTACTGGAGCGGGAGACCAATGAGCAGTTCTTC	CASRDLLERETNEQFF
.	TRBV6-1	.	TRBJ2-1	TGTGCCAGCAGTGAATGGTTGGAGGAAAGCTCCTACAATGAGCAGTTCTTC	CASSEWLEESSYNEQFF
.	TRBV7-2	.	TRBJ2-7	TGTGCCAGCAGCTTGGGCAGAAACAACGAGCAGTACTTC	CASSLGRNNEQYF
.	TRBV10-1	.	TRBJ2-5	TGCGCCAGCAGCCAGTCTTTGGGGGGACAAGAGACCCAGTACTTC	CASSQSLGGQETQYF
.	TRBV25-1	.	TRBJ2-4	TGTGCCAGCAGTGTCTCTCAGGGGGCCAAAAACATTCAGTACTTC	CASSVSQGAKNIQYF
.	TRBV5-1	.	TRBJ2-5	TGCGCCAGCAGCACAAGACAGGTCCAAGAGACCCAGTACTTC	CASSTRQVQETQYF
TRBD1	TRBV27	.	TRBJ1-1	TGTGCCAGCAGTTCCTGGGACAGCATGAACACTGAAGCTTTCTTT	CASSSWDSMNTEAFF
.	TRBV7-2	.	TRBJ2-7	TGTGCCAGCAGCCCCGAGTACGAGCAGTACTTC	CASSPEYEQYF
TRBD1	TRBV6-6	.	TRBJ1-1	TGTGCCAGCAGTTCCCATGCCGGGACAGGGCACACTGAAGCTTTCTTT	CASSSHAGTGHTEAFF
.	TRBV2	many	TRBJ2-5	TGTGCCAGCAGTGAAAACAAGAAAGAGACCCAGTACTTC	CASSENKKETQYF
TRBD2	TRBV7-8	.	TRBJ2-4	TGTGCCAGCAGCCCCTCGGGGGGGAAGTGGAACATTCAGTACTTC	CASSPSGGKWNIQYF
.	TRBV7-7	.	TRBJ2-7	TGTGCTAGCAGAACGTTACGGGAGTGGGCCGACAACGAGCAGTACTTC	CASRTLREWADNEQYF
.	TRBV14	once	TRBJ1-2	TGTGCCAGCAGCCAAACGGGAGTCGGGGGTCGCTATGGCTACACCTTC	CASSQTGVGGRYGYTF
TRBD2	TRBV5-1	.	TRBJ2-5	TGCGCCAGCAGCTTGCTTGTACTAGCGGGGAACCAAGAGACCCAGTACTTC	CASSLLVLAGNQETQYF
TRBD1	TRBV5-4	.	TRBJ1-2	TGTGCCAGCAGCACACAAGTACAGGGGGGCTATGGCTACACCTTC	CASSTQVQGGYGYTF
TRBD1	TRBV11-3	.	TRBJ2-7	TGTGCCAGCAGCTTAGGGGGCGGACAGGGGCGTTACGAGCAGTACTTC	CASSLGGGQGRYEQYF
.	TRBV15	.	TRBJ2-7	TGTGCCACCAGGTCACCCACTGACTACGAGCAGTACTTC	CATRSPTDYEQYF
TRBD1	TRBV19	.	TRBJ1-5	TGTGCCAGTAAGGATGGGACAGCCTATAGCAATCAGCCCCAGCATTTT	CASKDGTAYSNQPQHF
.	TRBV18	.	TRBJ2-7	TGTGCCAGCTCACGGGCCCCCTACGAGCAGTACTTC	CASSRAPYEQYF
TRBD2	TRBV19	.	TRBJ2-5	TGTGCCAGTAGTATCGGGGCGGGAGGTGGTGAGACCCAGTACTTC	CASSIGAGGGETQYF
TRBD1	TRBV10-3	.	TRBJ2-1	TGTGCCATCAGACAGACAGGGGGCTCCTACAATGAGCAGTTCTTC	CAIRQTGGSYNEQFF